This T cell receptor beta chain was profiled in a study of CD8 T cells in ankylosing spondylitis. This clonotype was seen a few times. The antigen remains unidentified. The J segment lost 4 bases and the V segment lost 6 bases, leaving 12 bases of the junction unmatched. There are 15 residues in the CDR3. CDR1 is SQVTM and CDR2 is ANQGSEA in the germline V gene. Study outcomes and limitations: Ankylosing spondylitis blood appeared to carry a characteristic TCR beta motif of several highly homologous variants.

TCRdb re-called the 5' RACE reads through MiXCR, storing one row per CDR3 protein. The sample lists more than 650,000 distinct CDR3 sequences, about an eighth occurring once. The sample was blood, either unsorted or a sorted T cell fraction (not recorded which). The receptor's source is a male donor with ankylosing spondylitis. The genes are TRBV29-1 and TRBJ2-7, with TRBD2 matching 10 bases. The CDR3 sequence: CSVIPLAGGLYEQYF. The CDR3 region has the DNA TGCAGCGTCATCCCGTTAGCGGGAGGTCTGTACGAGCAGTACTTC.